The 15 T cell receptor beta chains below come from one sample, sequenced in a study of cytomegalovirus exposure and HLA in healthy donors. The PCR was carried out with 60 Vbeta primers and 13 Jbeta primers. Clones were read by immunoSEQ multiplex PCR, and TCRdb kept only the in-frame ones, dropping some. In total, the table holds over 150,000 clones. The sequencing input was PBMCs. The receptors here all came from a boy aged 10-17 years in good health and CMV-seronegative.

The rearrangement links TRBV7-9 to TRBJ1-4; TRBD1 matches at 9 bases. CDR1 SEHNR and CDR2 FQNEAQ come from the germline V gene (reference sequence). The CDR3 is 17 residues long. The V segment lost 3 bases and the J segment 6 bases; nucleotides outside the gene matches: 11. The CDR3 reads CASSFKNLRQGDEKLFF. The CDR3 region has the DNA TGTGCCAGCAGCTTTAAAAATTTGAGACAGGGGGATGAAAAACTGTTTTTT.

The chain has TRBV14 and TRBJ2-4; maybe TRBD1 (5 bases). V was shortened by 2 bases and J by 1 base, with 6 bases between the two germline ends. CDR1 and CDR2 (germline): SGHDN, FVKESK. This CDR3 contains 14 residues. In DNA, the CDR3 is TGTGCCAGCAGCCAAAGGGGCGCCAAAAACATTCAGTACTTC. Its protein is CASSQRGAKNIQYF.

V usage is TRBV18 and J usage is TRBJ1-5, with D possibly being TRBD1 (5 bases). CDR1 and CDR2 from the germline V gene are KGHSH and LQKENI. This CDR3 is built from 13 residues. V gave up 5 bases and J gave up 5 bases, with 10 bases separating them. CDR3 protein: CASSGGIDQPQHF. The DNA of the CDR3 is TGTGCCAGCTCAGGGGGGATTGATCAGCCCCAGCATTTT.

This rearrangement joins TRBV4-2 to TRBJ1-5, with 7 bases that match TRBD1. Germline CDR1 reads LGHNA; CDR2 reads YNFKEQ. V shed 4 bases, J shed 5 bases, and the junction held 11 bases outside the gene matches. This CDR3 has 16 residues. The CDR3 DNA reads TGTGCCAGCAGCCTGCGAGCTAGACAGGGACATCAGCCCCAGCATTTT. This gives the protein CASSLRARQGHQPQHF.

The V and J genes are TRBV6-1 and TRBJ2-1; the match to TRBD2 covers 10 bases. The germline CDR1 and CDR2 sequences are MNHNS and SASEGT. V was clipped by 2 bases and J by 5 bases; unmatched bases: 6. The CDR3 has 16 residues. DNA of the CDR3: TGTGCCAGCAGTGAAATCGGTCTAGCGGGGGACAATGAGCAGTTCTTC. Translation: CASSEIGLAGDNEQFF.

V is TRBV28 and J is TRBJ1-2, with D possibly TRBD1 on 6 matching bases. Trimming removed 5 bases from V and 2 bases from J, with 9 bases in between. CDR1 and CDR2 from the germline V gene are MDHEN and SYDVKM. This CDR3 is 13 amino acids long. CDR3 sequence reads: CASSPDRNYGYTF. CDR3 bases: TGTGCCAGCAGTCCCGACAGGAACTATGGCTACACCTTC.

The chain couples TRBV6-5 to TRBJ1-5, with D hard to call. The CDR3 runs 13 residues. Germline CDR1 is MNHEY and CDR2 is SVGAGI. V gave up 6 bases and J gave up 5 bases, with 11 bases separating them. The CDR3 reads CASRHGEDQPQHF. In DNA, the CDR3 is TGTGCCAGCAGGCATGGGGAGGATCAGCCCCAGCATTTT.

The genes are TRBV7-9 and TRBJ2-7, with 8 bases lining up with TRBD2. Per the germline V gene, CDR1 is SEHNR and CDR2 is FQNEAQ (reference sequence). Germline trimming cut 1 base from V and 2 bases from J; bases unmatched to any gene: 4. The CDR3 is 15 amino acids. CDR3 in amino acids: CASSLVRGETYEQYF. CDR3 bases: TGTGCCAGCAGCTTAGTGCGGGGGGAGACCTACGAGCAGTACTTC.

The chain joins TRBV7-2 to TRBJ2-3, with D unresolved. The CDR3 is 16 amino acids. V dropped 6 bases and J dropped 2 bases, with 18 bases sitting between them. Germline CDR1 SGHTA, CDR2 FQGNSA. In DNA form, the CDR3 reads TGTGCCAGCAGAATCACGGGTTTTTCTTACACAGATACGCAGTATTTT. Amino acid sequence: CASRITGFSYTDTQYF.

V gene TRBV9 combines with J gene TRBJ2-3; 10 bases fit TRBD2. Germline trimming cut 0 bases from V and 4 bases from J; bases unmatched to any gene: 8. Per germline, CDR1 SGDLS and CDR2 YYNGEE. CDR3 length: 17 amino acids. As DNA, the CDR3 is TGTGCCAGCAGCGTAGCACCTAGCGGGGGCCCAGCAGATACGCAGTATTTT. This sequence encodes CASSVAPSGGPADTQYF.

The chain uses TRBV9 and TRBJ2-5; TRBD2 matches 9 bases. The CDR3 sequence is 15 residues long. Trimming took 4 bases from V and 3 from J; bases not matched to a gene: 7. Germline-derived CDR1 and CDR2 are SGDLS and YYNGEE. This chain's CDR3 is CASSLQAGGKETQYF. The CDR3 DNA sequence: TGTGCCAGCAGCCTCCAGGCGGGGGGGAAAGAGACCCAGTACTTC.

The V call is TRBV7-9, the J call TRBJ2-7; 8 bases map to TRBD2. Losses at the gene ends were 11 bases for V and 7 bases for J; bases not matched to a gene: 13. CDR1 is SEHNR, CDR2 FQNEAQ, per germline (reference sequence). The CDR3 covers 13 residues. The CDR3 loop is CASRGASPGEQYF. The DNA of the CDR3 is TGTGCCTCGCGGGGGGCCTCACCAGGGGAGCAGTACTTC.

The rearrangement links TRBV29-1 to TRBJ2-2; possible D gene TRBD2, 6 bases. From germline, CDR1 is SQVTM and CDR2 ANQGSEA. The V and J ends lost 0 bases and 6 bases respectively, with 17 bases between them. The CDR3 length is 16 residues. CDR3 region: CSVEDLGEAKAGELFF. In DNA, the CDR3 is TGCAGCGTTGAAGATCTTGGGGAGGCTAAAGCCGGGGAGCTGTTTTTT.

This chain connects TRBV27 to TRBJ2-1; no reliable D call. Germline CDR1 is MNHEY and CDR2 is SMNVEV (reference sequence). This CDR3 is 12 amino acids long. The V and J ends lost 6 bases and 7 bases respectively, with 10 bases between them. The CDR3 protein is CASSYPSNEQFF. CDR3 nucleotides: TGTGCCAGCAGCTACCCGTCGAATGAGCAGTTCTTC.

The CDR3 region has the DNA TGTGCCAGCAGCTTAGACGCGGGGGGGCTCGAGACCCAGTACTTC. Its protein is CASSLDAGGLETQYF. This rearrangement joins TRBV7-8 to TRBJ2-5; 9 positions match TRBD2. The length of the CDR3 is 15 residues. Germline V gene sequence: CDR1 SGHVS, CDR2 FQNEAQ. The V and J ends lost 1 base and 5 bases, in that order; junction bases with no gene match: 5.